This entry lists 21 T cell receptor beta chains sequenced from one sample in a study of T cell repertoires in cytomegalovirus infection. Using its own MiXCR run on the reads, TCRdb lists one record per CDR3 protein. The sample contains about 150,000 distinct CDR3 sequences, approximately 30% of which appear only once. Their cognate antigens are unknown. The starting material was CD8+ T cells from cultured PBMCs, obtained from culture after CMV antigen stimulation. The source of these receptors is a human donor in good health (CMV status not recorded). Some clones in this sample may be carry-over from other donors' samples.

J is TRBJ1-2 and V is TRBV12-3 or TRBV12-4, with D tentatively TRBD1 (5 bases). The CDR3 runs to 15 residues. With 2 bases removed from V and 6 bases from J, the gap between germline ends came to 16 bases. CDR3 DNA sequence: TGTGCCAGCAGTTTAAGCTCGGGGCTGGAAGATGGCTACACCTTC. The encoded protein is CASSLSSGLEDGYTF.

This chain connects TRBV19 to TRBJ1-5; D is uncertain. Deletions cut 3 bases from V and 6 bases from J, with 9 bases between. CDR3 length: 13 amino acids. Germline V lookup: CDR1 LNHDA, CDR2 SQIVND (reference sequence). CDR3 nucleotides: TGTGCCAGTAGTATGTGGGGAGGTCAGCCCCAGCATTTT. This codes for CASSMWGGQPQHF.

The sample holds many counts of this clonotype. V and J are TRBV7-9 and TRBJ2-2, with TRBD2 identical over 9 bases. The germline gives CDR1 SEHNR, CDR2 FQNEAQ (reference sequence). Unmatched junction bases numbered 5, after V lost 5 bases and J lost 1 base. CDR3 length equals 16 residues. CDR3 DNA sequence: TGTGCCAGCAGCCCCTTGACTAGCGGGAACACCGGGGAGCTGTTTTTT. This gives the protein CASSPLTSGNTGELFF.

V is TRBV6-1 and J is TRBJ2-4; unclear D gene. V was cut by 2 bases and J by 0 bases, with 11 bases left in between. Germline V CDR1 and CDR2: MNHNS, SASEGT. This CDR3 has 16 residues. CDR3 in DNA: TGTGCCAGCAGTGAATTGAACAGCCTAGCCAAAAACATTCAGTACTTC. The encoded protein is CASSELNSLAKNIQYF.

V usage is TRBV29-1 and J usage is TRBJ1-1, with D maybe TRBD1 (6 bases). Germline V lookup: CDR1 SQVTM, CDR2 ANQGSEA. The CDR3 is made up of 13 amino acids. The V and J ends lost 3 bases and 1 base respectively, with 9 bases between them. CDR3 coding DNA: TGCAGCGTTGATTCCAGGGGGAACACTGAAGCTTTCTTT. Protein: CSVDSRGNTEAFF.

This clonotype has a handful of counts. This chain joins TRBV27 and TRBJ2-7; 8 bases line up with TRBD1. CDR3 length: 15 amino acids. V shed 3 bases, J shed 6 bases, and the junction held 10 bases outside the gene matches. The germline V gene encodes CDR1 MNHEY and CDR2 SMNVEV (reference sequence). CDR3 bases: TGTGCCAGCAGTTTGACCCGGACAGGGCCCTCCGAGCAGTACTTC. This sequence encodes CASSLTRTGPSEQYF.

J is TRBJ2-1 and V is TRBV12-3 or TRBV12-4, with 10 bases aligning to TRBD2. This CDR3 spans 14 amino acids. Trimming at V came to 3 bases and at J to 8 bases, leaving 4 bases not matched to a gene. CDR3 region: CASSFLAGVDEQFF. CDR3 sequence (DNA): TGTGCCAGCAGTTTCCTAGCGGGGGTAGATGAGCAGTTCTTC.

This chain uses TRBV6-5 with TRBJ1-2, with 9 positions matching TRBD1. J gave up 8 bases and V 8 bases, and 18 bases lay outside the gene matches. This CDR3 contains 16 residues. Germline V gene data show CDR1 as MNHEY and CDR2 as SVGAGI. CDR3: CASFSSGTGFSGGYTF. The CDR3 DNA reads as TGTGCCAGCTTTTCCTCCGGGACAGGGTTTTCTGGAGGCTACACCTTC.

This clonotype was observed many times. The chain links TRBV15 to TRBJ2-1; 8 positions match TRBD2. Germline CDR1 is LNHNV and CDR2 is YYDKDF (reference sequence). V gave up 0 bases and J gave up 8 bases; unmatched junction bases: 9. The CDR3 length is 16 residues. In DNA, the CDR3 is TGTGCCACCAGCAGAGATGGAGCGGGGGCCCGACATGAGCAGTTCTTC. This sequence encodes CATSRDGAGARHEQFF.

The chain couples TRBV19 to TRBJ2-3, with a tentative D call TRBD2 (5 bases). Germline V lookup: CDR1 LNHDA, CDR2 SQIVND (reference sequence). V dropped 0 bases and J dropped 0 bases, with 7 bases sitting between them. The CDR3 contains 15 residues. CDR3 nucleotide sequence: TGTGCCAGTAGTATAGATACTAGTAGCACAGATACGCAGTATTTT. This translates into CASSIDTSSTDTQYF.

The CDR3 here is CASSSQGTEYDGNGAFF. CDR3 nucleotide sequence: TGTGCCAGCAGCTCACAGGGCACTGAATACGATGGGAACGGGGCTTTCTTT. The V call is TRBV7-9, the J call TRBJ1-1; possibly TRBD1 for D (6 bases). Per the germline V gene, CDR1 is SEHNR and CDR2 is FQNEAQ (reference sequence). V dropped 4 bases and J dropped 11 bases, with 29 bases sitting between them. This CDR3 comprises 17 residues.

This clonotype was counted a few times. The chain employs TRBV12-3 or TRBV12-4 and TRBJ2-2, with 7 bases fitting TRBD1. The CDR3 has 15 residues. V gave up 7 bases and J gave up 0 bases; unmatched junction bases: 5. The CDR3 reads CASILGTANTGELFF. The CDR3 DNA follows: TGTGCCAGCATCCTCGGGACAGCGAACACCGGGGAGCTGTTTTTT.

There are a few counts of this clonotype. The V call is TRBV14, the J call TRBJ2-2, with D hard to call. CDR1 is SGHDN, CDR2 FVKESK, per germline. The ends were cut back, 0 bases at V and 5 bases at J, with 7 bases in the middle. This CDR3 is 14 amino acids long. Here the CDR3 reads CASSQEALTGELFF. The CDR3 DNA reads as TGTGCCAGCAGCCAAGAAGCCTTAACCGGGGAGCTGTTTTTT.

This chain joins TRBV28 and TRBJ1-1, with a possible D match to TRBD1 (6 bases). V lost 5 bases and J 6 bases, leaving 16 bases between the germline ends. The germline V gene encodes CDR1 MDHEN and CDR2 SYDVKM. The CDR3 covers 14 residues. The CDR3 DNA is TGTGCCAGCAGTGAACCCTTGGGGGCCCCTGAAGCTTTCTTT. This translates into CASSEPLGAPEAFF.

This clonotype is medium-sized (0.01 to 0.1%). This chain uses TRBV24-1 with TRBJ2-2, with D tentatively TRBD1 (5 bases). The CDR3 contains 14 residues. In germline, CDR1 is KGHDR, CDR2 SFDVKD. V lost 3 bases, J lost 4 bases, and 8 bases lay in between. The CDR3 reads CATSDPRVTGELFF. DNA of the CDR3: TGTGCCACCAGTGATCCCAGGGTCACCGGGGAGCTGTTTTTT.

V gene TRBV7-6 combines with J gene TRBJ1-1; D may be TRBD1 (6 bases). The CDR3 contains 13 residues. The V gene lost 3 bases and the J gene lost 6 bases, with 11 bases spanning the gap. Looked up from germline, CDR1 is SGHVS and CDR2 is FNYEAQ. CDR3 region: CASSFLGQSEAFF. The CDR3 nucleotides are TGTGCCAGCAGCTTCCTGGGACAATCTGAAGCTTTCTTT.

The genes are TRBV13 and TRBJ1-2, with D unresolved. Trimming cost V 0 bases and J 8 bases, with 16 bases left between them. CDR1 and CDR2 (germline): PRHDT, FYEKMQ (reference sequence). The CDR3 is 15 residues long. CDR3 nucleotides: TGTGCCAGCAGCTTAGGGGGAAATTTGCCTTTGGGCTACACCTTC. Protein: CASSLGGNLPLGYTF.

This clonotype has a handful of counts. The chain employs TRBV5-1 and TRBJ2-3, with unresolved D. The CDR3 totals 16 residues. Germline V gene sequence: CDR1 SGHRS, CDR2 YFSETQ. Trimming took 4 bases from V and 0 from J, leaving 15 bases between them. CDR3 loop: CASSPTLGLSTDTQYF. The CDR3 bases are TGCGCCAGCAGCCCTACCCTAGGCCTTAGCACAGATACGCAGTATTTT.

This clonotype was recorded a few times. The chain carries TRBV19 and TRBJ1-5, with TRBD1 matching 7 bases. Germline CDR1 reads LNHDA; CDR2 reads SQIVND (reference sequence). The trim removed 3 bases at V and 1 base at J, leaving 12 bases unmatched. The length of the CDR3 is 18 residues. The CDR3 DNA is TGTGCCAGTAGTATTCCCGAACCATGGACAGGAAGCAATCAGCCCCAGCATTTT. Its translation is CASSIPEPWTGSNQPQHF.

The sample holds one count of this clonotype. The CDR3 reads CASIYRDGGGEQYF. The CDR3 nucleotides are TGTGCCAGCATCTACCGGGACGGTGGTGGTGAGCAGTACTTC. The V call is TRBV7-6, the J call TRBJ2-7; D possibly uses TRBD1 or TRBD2 (5 bases each). Trimming shortened V by 7 bases and J by 7 bases, and 20 bases separated the two germline ends. The CDR3 sequence is 14 residues long. CDR1 is SGHVS and CDR2 is FNYEAQ in the germline V gene.

The rearrangement joins TRBV7-7 to TRBJ2-7; D assignment may be TRBD1 or TRBD2 (5 bases each). V was shortened by 1 base and J by 2 bases, with 12 bases between the two germline ends. This CDR3 comprises 15 residues. Germline assignment: CDR1 SSHAT and CDR2 FNYEAQ (reference sequence). The CDR3 DNA follows: TGTGCCAGCAGCTTAGAGCCGGGACCGACCTACGAGCAGTACTTC. Translated: CASSLEPGPTYEQYF. The variable domain in full, completed from reference TRBV7-7 and TRBJ2-7, reads GAGVSQSPRYKVTKRGQDVTLRCDPISSHATLYWYQQALGQGPEFLTYFNYEAQPDKSGLPSDRFSAERPEGSISTLTIQRTEQRDSAMYRCASSLEPGPTYEQYFGPGTRLTVT.